The clone carrying this T cell receptor (beta chain) occurred a few times. The antigen remains undetermined. Germline CDR1 is SGHNT and CDR2 is YYREEE (reference sequence). This CDR3 comprises 15 residues. V lost 4 bases and J lost 5; bases outside the gene matches: 9. Only in-frame clones appear in the TCRdb table, and some are missing; sequencing was by immunoSEQ multiplex PCR. The table has about 180,000 clones, 80% to 90% seen once; the top ten hold approximately 10%. These data belong to a study of T cell responses to AZD1222 COVID-19 vaccine. The study, taken as a whole, reports: The study identified only six AZD1222 recipients as seropositive at baseline. White British ancestry dominated among donors, who included more females, and clonal diversity was possibly underestimated. The CD4 TCRs associated with vaccination extended across spike and predominated at 160-218 and 743-854.

Sequenced here: peripheral blood, sampled 28 days after the second AZD1222 dose. The rearrangement uses TRBV5-4 and TRBJ2-3; TRBD1 agrees at 8 bases. This clonotype was sampled from an adult who received the AZD1222 COVID-19 vaccine. The CDR3: CASSRGQVGEDTQYF. The CDR3 nucleotides are TGTGCCAGCAGCCGGGGACAGGTAGGCGAAGATACGCAGTATTTT.